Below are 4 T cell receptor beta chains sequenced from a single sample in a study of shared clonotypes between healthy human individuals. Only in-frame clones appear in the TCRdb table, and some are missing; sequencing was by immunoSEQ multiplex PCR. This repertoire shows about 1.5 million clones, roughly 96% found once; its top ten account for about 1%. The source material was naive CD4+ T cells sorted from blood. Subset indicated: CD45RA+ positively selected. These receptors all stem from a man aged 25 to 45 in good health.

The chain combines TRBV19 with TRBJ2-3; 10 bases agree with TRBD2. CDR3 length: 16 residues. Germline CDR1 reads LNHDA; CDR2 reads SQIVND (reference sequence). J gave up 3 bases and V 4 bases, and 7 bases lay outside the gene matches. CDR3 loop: CASSTPGLAVTDTQYF. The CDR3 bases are TGTGCCAGTAGTACCCCTGGACTAGCGGTTACAGATACGCAGTATTTT.

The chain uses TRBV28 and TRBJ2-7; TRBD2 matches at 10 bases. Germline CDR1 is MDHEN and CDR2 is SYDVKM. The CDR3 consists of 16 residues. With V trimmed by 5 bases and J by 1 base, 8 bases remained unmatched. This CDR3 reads CASSLDTSGKSYEQYF. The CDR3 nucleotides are TGTGCCAGCAGTCTAGACACTAGCGGGAAGTCCTACGAGCAGTACTTC. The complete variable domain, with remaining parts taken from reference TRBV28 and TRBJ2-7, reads DVKVTQSSRYLVKRTGEKVFLECVQDMDHENMFWYRQDPGLGLRLIYFSYDVKMKEKGDIPEGYSVSREKKERFSLILESASTNQTSMYLCASSLDTSGKSYEQYFGPGTRLTVT.

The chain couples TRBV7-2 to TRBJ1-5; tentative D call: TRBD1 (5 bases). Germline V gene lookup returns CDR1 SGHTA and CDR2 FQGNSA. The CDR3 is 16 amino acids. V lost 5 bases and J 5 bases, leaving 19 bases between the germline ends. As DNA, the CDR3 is TGTGCCAGCAGCATCCGGGTTCTACCGGGGGATCAGCCCCAGCATTTT. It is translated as CASSIRVLPGDQPQHF.

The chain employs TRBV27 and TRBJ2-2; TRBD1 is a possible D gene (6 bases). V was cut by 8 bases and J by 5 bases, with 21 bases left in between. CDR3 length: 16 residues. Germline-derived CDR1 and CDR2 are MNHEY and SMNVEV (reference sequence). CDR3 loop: CASRTHRVLGTGELFF. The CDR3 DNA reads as TGTGCCAGCCGCACACACAGGGTTCTAGGAACCGGGGAGCTGTTTTTT.